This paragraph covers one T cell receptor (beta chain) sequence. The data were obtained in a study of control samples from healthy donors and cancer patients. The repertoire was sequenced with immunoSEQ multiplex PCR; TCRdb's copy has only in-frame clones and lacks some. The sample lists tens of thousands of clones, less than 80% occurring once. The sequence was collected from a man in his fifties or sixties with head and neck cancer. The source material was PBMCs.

The CDR3 DNA reads as TGTGCCAGCAGTTTAAAGGGAGATGGGGTGGTGAACACTGAAGCTTTCTTT. It encodes CASSLKGDGVVNTEAFF. The rearrangement joins TRBV28 to TRBJ1-1; D is unresolved. CDR3 length: 17 amino acids. Germline V gives CDR1 MDHEN, CDR2 SYDVKM. V was shortened by 2 bases and J by 0 bases, with 16 bases between the two germline ends.